The 10 T cell receptor beta chains in this list originate from one sample, sequenced in a study of shared clonotypes between healthy human individuals. TCRdb's copy holds only in-frame clones and misses some; the assay was immunoSEQ multiplex PCR. This table has roughly 1 million clones, 78% appearing once. Sequenced: memory CD4+ T cells from PBMCs. Subset indicated: CD45RA-negative fraction. These receptors came from a man in his late teens or twenties in good health. Some clones in this sample may be carry-over from other donors' samples.

This chain joins TRBV30 and TRBJ2-5; perhaps D is TRBD1 or TRBD2 (5 bases each). The germline gives CDR1 GTSNPN, CDR2 SVGIG (reference sequence). This CDR3 has 16 residues. V was shortened by 3 bases and J by 5 bases, with 22 bases between the two germline ends. DNA for the CDR3: TGTGCCTGGAGAAATGCAGGGACCCGATCAGGGGAGACCCAGTACTTC. It specifies CAWRNAGTRSGETQYF.

The chain is built from TRBV7-2 and TRBJ2-7, with D unclear. The V gene's germline CDR1 is SGHTA and CDR2 FQGNSA. This CDR3 is 12 amino acids long. V was clipped by 5 bases and J by 5 bases, with 10 bases between them. CDR3 in amino acids: CASSPVGHEQYF. The CDR3 nucleotides read TGTGCCAGCAGCCCCGTGGGCCACGAGCAGTACTTC.

The chain employs TRBV7-3 and TRBJ2-2, with 11 bases lining up with TRBD2. The V segment lost 5 bases and the J segment 2 bases; nucleotides outside the gene matches: 1. Germline lookup yields CDR1 SGHTA and CDR2 FQGTGA. The CDR3 is made up of 15 amino acids. The CDR3 protein is CASSGTSGNTGELFF. CDR3 coding DNA: TGTGCCAGCAGCGGGACTAGCGGTAACACCGGGGAGCTGTTTTTT.

V gene TRBV6-1 combines with J gene TRBJ1-1; D call uncertain. The germline gives CDR1 MNHNS, CDR2 SASEGT. The CDR3 consists of 14 residues. V lost 6 bases and J lost 1, with 12 bases in between. The CDR3 nucleotides read TGTGCCAGCAGAGCGGCCCAGCGGAACACTGAAGCTTTCTTT. It is translated as CASRAAQRNTEAFF.

The chain links TRBV6-5 to TRBJ1-2; possibly TRBD1 for D (5 bases). The V gene lost 0 bases and the J gene lost 3 bases, with 14 bases spanning the gap. CDR3 length: 16 amino acids. Per the germline V gene, CDR1 is MNHEY and CDR2 is SVGAGI. CDR3 protein: CASSYSGTVPDYGYTF. As DNA, the CDR3 is TGTGCCAGCAGTTACTCCGGGACCGTTCCAGACTATGGCTACACCTTC.

The chain couples TRBV9 to TRBJ2-2; 9 bases agree with TRBD2. Germline CDR1 SGDLS, CDR2 YYNGEE. The CDR3 length is 16 residues. V was clipped by 1 base and J by 6 bases; unmatched bases: 7. CDR3 sequence reads: CASSVRGSGSAGELFF. The CDR3 DNA reads as TGTGCCAGCAGCGTACGAGGTAGCGGGAGTGCCGGGGAGCTGTTTTTT.

This clone has ten or more counts. The sample contains more than one DNA sequence encoding this CDR3. The V gene is TRBV5-4, the J gene TRBJ1-4, with 7 positions matching TRBD1. This CDR3 region has 14 residues. Germline V CDR1 and CDR2: SGHNT, YYREEE (reference sequence). Unmatched junction bases numbered 2, after V lost 4 bases and J lost 2 bases. The CDR3 sequence: CASSLRGTNEKLFF. As DNA, the CDR3 is TGTGCCAGCAGCCTCAGGGGGACTAATGAAAAACTGTTTTTT.

This clone appeared a few times. A read error may explain this, as a much larger clone is one base away. Because it lacks the conserved phenylalanine or tryptophan at the end, this CDR3 is likely a read error. The J gene is TRBJ1-1, the V gene TRBV30, with D possibly matching TRBD1 (5 bases). With 3 bases removed from V and 5 bases from J, the gap between germline ends came to 7 bases. Germline V gene lookup returns CDR1 GTSNPN and CDR2 SVGIG (reference sequence). The CDR3 is made up of 11 amino acids. This CDR3 reads CAWRDMTEAFL. In DNA form, the CDR3 reads TGTGCCTGGAGGGACATGACTGAAGCTTTCCTT.

CDR3 residues: CASSPTGWDTGELFF. The DNA for the CDR3 is TGTGCCAGTAGCCCGACAGGGTGGGACACCGGGGAGCTGTTTTTT. The genes are TRBV19 and TRBJ2-2, with 7 bases identical to TRBD1. V was pared by 6 bases and J by 3 bases, with 7 bases of the junction left unmatched. The CDR3 extends over 15 amino acids. Germline V gene data show CDR1 as LNHDA and CDR2 as SQIVND (reference sequence).

This chain joins TRBV27 and TRBJ2-7; the match to TRBD2 covers 9 bases. Trimming cost V 5 bases and J 0 bases; bases outside gene matches: 5. Germline CDR1 and CDR2: MNHEY and SMNVEV (reference sequence). The CDR3 is 15 amino acids. The CDR3 nucleotides read TGTGCCAGCAGTCAACCTAGCGGGGTCTCCTACGAGCAGTACTTC. Amino acid sequence: CASSQPSGVSYEQYF.